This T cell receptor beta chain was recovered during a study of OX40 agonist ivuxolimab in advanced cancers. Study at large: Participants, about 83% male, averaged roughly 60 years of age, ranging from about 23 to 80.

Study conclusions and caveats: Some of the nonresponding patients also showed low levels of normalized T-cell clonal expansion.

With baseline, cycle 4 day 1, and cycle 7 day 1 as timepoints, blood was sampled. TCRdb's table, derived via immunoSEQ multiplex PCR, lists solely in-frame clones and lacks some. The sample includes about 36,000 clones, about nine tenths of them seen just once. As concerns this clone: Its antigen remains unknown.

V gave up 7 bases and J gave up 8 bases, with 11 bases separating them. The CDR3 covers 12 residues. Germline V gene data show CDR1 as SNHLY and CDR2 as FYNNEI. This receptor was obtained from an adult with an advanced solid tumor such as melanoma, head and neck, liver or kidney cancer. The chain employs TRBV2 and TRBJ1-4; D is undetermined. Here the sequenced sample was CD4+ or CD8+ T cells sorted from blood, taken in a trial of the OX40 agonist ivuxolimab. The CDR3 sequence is CASKSVGEKLFF. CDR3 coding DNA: TGTGCCAGCAAATCCGTCGGCGAAAAACTGTTTTTT.